The 21 T cell receptor beta chains below were found in one sample sequenced in a study of blood T cell repertoires in COVID-19. The table came from immunoSEQ multiplex PCR; TCRdb's copy has only in-frame clones and leaves some out. The table has 150,000 to 200,000 clones, 85% to 90% seen once. The specimen was peripheral blood. The receptors stem from a woman older than 75 in a cohort sampled during active or convalescent COVID-19.

The chain links TRBV5-1 to TRBJ1-4; possibly TRBD1 for D (5 bases). Germline V CDR1 and CDR2: SGHRS, YFSETQ. The CDR3 sequence is 15 residues long. Trimming left V 0 bases short and J 5 bases short, with 11 bases between. CDR3 bases: TGCGCCAGCAGCTTGGTAGGGGCTCACAATGAAAAACTGTTTTTT. Translating gives CASSLVGAHNEKLFF.

The V and J genes are TRBV13 and TRBJ1-4, with D uncertain. CDR3 length equals 15 residues. The V gene lost 0 bases and the J gene lost 6 bases, with 11 bases spanning the gap. Germline-derived CDR1 and CDR2 are PRHDT and FYEKMQ (reference sequence). In DNA, the CDR3 is TGTGCCAGCAGCTTAGGGCAGTATATGGATGAAAAACTGTTTTTT. Residues: CASSLGQYMDEKLFF.

The chain is built from TRBV5-1 and TRBJ2-5; no firm D call. The CDR3 consists of 13 residues. V gave up 4 bases and J gave up 3 bases, with 10 bases separating them. From germline, CDR1 is SGHRS and CDR2 YFSETQ. The CDR3 nucleotides read TGCGCCAGCAGCCCCGACGGAGAAGAGACCCAGTACTTC. Encoded protein: CASSPDGEETQYF.

This sequence joins TRBV10-2 and TRBJ1-2, with a tentative D call TRBD1 (5 bases). CDR1 and CDR2 from the germline V gene are WSHSY and SAAADI. The V end was cut by 0 bases, the J end by 0 bases, with 11 bases between. This CDR3 region has 16 residues. CDR3 protein: CASSESRDWTNYGYTF. CDR3 bases: TGCGCCAGCAGTGAGTCGAGGGACTGGACTAACTATGGCTACACCTTC.

This clone has more than one count but fewer than ten. The chain links TRBV7-6 to TRBJ2-5; maybe TRBD1 (5 bases). CDR1 is SGHVS and CDR2 is FNYEAQ in the germline V gene. The CDR3 loop spans 16 amino acids. V was shortened by 5 bases and J by 2 bases, with 18 bases between the two germline ends. CDR3 nucleotides: TGTGCCAGCAGCCTTCGGAGCAGGGTGATGCAAGAGACCCAGTACTTC. Encoded protein: CASSLRSRVMQETQYF.

The genes are TRBV10-2 and TRBJ1-1; D is undetermined. Germline V CDR1 and CDR2: WSHSY, SAAADI. The V and J ends lost 2 bases and 3 bases respectively, with 7 bases between them. The CDR3 spans 13 residues. The CDR3 region has the DNA TGCGCCAGCAGTGAGATCTATGACACTGAAGCTTTCTTT. It specifies CASSEIYDTEAFF.

The genes are TRBV6-1 and TRBJ1-1; no definite D call. V was pared by 0 bases and J by 12 bases, with 20 bases between. The CDR3 has 15 amino acids. Per germline, CDR1 MNHNS and CDR2 SASEGT. The CDR3 sequence is CASSEARRPVTRTFF. The CDR3 DNA is TGTGCCAGCAGTGAAGCGCGGAGGCCTGTTACGAGAACTTTCTTT.

The V and J genes are TRBV6-2 or TRBV6-3 and TRBJ1-3; TRBD1 matches at 7 bases. The germline V gene encodes CDR1 MNHEY and CDR2 SVGEGT. This CDR3 comprises 14 residues. V gave up 1 base and J gave up 4 bases; unmatched junction bases: 1. CDR3 nucleotides: TGTGCCAGCAGTTACTACAGGGGAGGAAACACCATATATTTT. Amino acid sequence: CASSYYRGGNTIYF.

The chain recombines TRBV10-3 with TRBJ2-5; TRBD1 matches at 7 bases. Losses at the gene ends were 6 bases for V and 4 bases for J; bases not matched to a gene: 14. The V gene's germline CDR1 is ENHRY and CDR2 SYGVKD. This CDR3 has 16 residues. The CDR3 nucleotides read TGTGCCATCAGCCTCGCTGACAGGGTAGGAGGAGAGACCCAGTACTTC. Protein sequence: CAISLADRVGGETQYF.

The chain couples TRBV12-3 or TRBV12-4 to TRBJ1-3; no definite D call. The length of the CDR3 is 12 residues. V lost 1 base, J lost 8 bases, and 6 bases lay in between. CDR3 sequence (DNA): TGTGCCAGCAGTTTAGTTCAGGACACCATATATTTT. Protein sequence: CASSLVQDTIYF.

V usage is TRBV25-1 and J usage is TRBJ2-3; D perhaps matches TRBD2 (6 bases). Germline CDR1 and CDR2: MGHDK and SYGVNS. V lost 3 bases and J 6 bases, leaving 16 bases between the germline ends. The CDR3 consists of 15 residues. The CDR3 region is CASSDNRRDRDTQYF. CDR3 in DNA: TGTGCCAGCAGTGATAACCGGCGGGATCGGGATACGCAGTATTTT.

This clone was recorded only once. V usage is TRBV5-6 and J usage is TRBJ2-7, with 8 bases that match TRBD1. The CDR3 contains 16 residues. Per germline, CDR1 SGHDT and CDR2 YYEEEE. V trimming: 4 bases; J trimming: 3 bases; junction bases outside the gene matches: 12. The CDR3 here is CASSGTRDRQNYEQYF. The CDR3 DNA reads as TGTGCCAGCAGCGGGACCCGGGACAGGCAAAACTACGAGCAGTACTTC.

This clone was picked up one time. The chain recombines TRBV19 with TRBJ2-2, with D tentatively TRBD1 (6 bases). The CDR3 totals 16 residues. Trimming took 4 bases from V and 2 from J, leaving 14 bases between them. The V gene's germline CDR1 is LNHDA and CDR2 SQIVND (reference sequence). The CDR3: CASSTTGTINTGELFF. CDR3 DNA: TGTGCCAGTAGTACCACCGGGACAATAAACACCGGGGAGCTGTTTTTT.

The chain employs TRBV7-6 and TRBJ1-1; possible D gene TRBD1, 5 bases. The ends were cut back, 3 bases at V and 6 bases at J, with 20 bases in the middle. This CDR3 has 16 residues. The V gene's germline CDR1 is SGHVS and CDR2 FNYEAQ. CDR3 loop: CASSLGLGQGYSEAFF. CDR3 sequence (DNA): TGTGCCAGCAGCTTGGGACTCGGGCAGGGATACTCTGAAGCTTTCTTT.

The V call is TRBV24-1, the J call TRBJ2-1, with 8 bases aligning to TRBD1. The V gene's germline CDR1 is KGHDR and CDR2 SFDVKD. V was pared by 6 bases and J by 1 base, with 7 bases of the junction left unmatched. CDR3 size: 16 residues. The CDR3 DNA reads as TGTGCCACCAGTCCTTCGGGGACAGGTTCCTACAATGAGCAGTTCTTC. It yields the protein CATSPSGTGSYNEQFF.

The genes are TRBV24-1 and TRBJ2-7; TRBD1 is a possible D gene (6 bases). There are 14 residues in the CDR3. Germline CDR1 KGHDR, CDR2 SFDVKD. V was cut by 3 bases and J by 5 bases, with 13 bases left in between. CDR3 nucleotides: TGTGCCACCAGTGATCCCGCCAGGGGTAACGAGCAGTACTTC. Amino acid sequence: CATSDPARGNEQYF.

J is TRBJ1-1 and V is TRBV7-9, with D maybe TRBD1 (6 bases). CDR1 and CDR2 from the germline V gene are SEHNR and FQNEAQ (reference sequence). CDR3 length: 15 amino acids. The ends were cut back, 5 bases at V and 1 base at J, with 14 bases in the middle. CDR3 sequence (DNA): TGTGCCAGCAGCCCCGCCGGGACACAGAACACTGAAGCTTTCTTT. It encodes CASSPAGTQNTEAFF. Together with reference TRBV7-9 and TRBJ1-1, the CDR3 gives the full variable domain: DTGVSQNPRHKITKRGQNVTFRCDPISEHNRLYWYRQTLGQGPEFLTYFQNEAQLEKSRLLSDRFSAERPKGSFSTLEIQRTEQGDSAMYLCASSPAGTQNTEAFFGQGTRLTVV.

This clone was counted a few times. V and J are TRBV19 and TRBJ2-7; the D gene is possibly TRBD1 (6 bases). CDR3 size: 16 residues. Trimming took 7 bases from V and 0 from J, leaving 19 bases between them. CDR1 and CDR2 (germline): LNHDA, SQIVND (reference sequence). The CDR3 DNA reads TGTGCCAGTAAAATCTCAGGGGCCTTCAGCTCCTACGAGCAGTACTTC. Encoded protein: CASKISGAFSSYEQYF.

The genes are TRBV10-2 and TRBJ1-1, with D possibly being TRBD1 (5 bases). Between the trimmed V and J ends, which lost 2 bases and 3 bases, there was a span of 10 bases. Per germline, CDR1 WSHSY and CDR2 SAAADI. This CDR3 comprises 14 residues. The CDR3 reads CASSEQGTHTEAFF. The CDR3 DNA reads as TGCGCCAGCAGTGAGCAGGGTACGCACACTGAAGCTTTCTTT.

This rearrangement joins TRBV7-9 to TRBJ1-4; D unresolved. CDR3 length equals 11 residues. V was cut by 5 bases and J by 8 bases, with 6 bases left in between. Germline assignment: CDR1 SEHNR and CDR2 FQNEAQ (reference sequence). The CDR3 coding sequence is TGTGCCAGCAGCGCTCGGGAAAAACTGTTTTTT. Protein: CASSAREKLFF.

The chain combines TRBV7-9 with TRBJ2-2; 9 bases fit TRBD1. With V trimmed by 5 bases and J by 1 base, 5 bases remained unmatched. From germline, CDR1 is SEHNR and CDR2 FQNEAQ (reference sequence). CDR3 length: 16 amino acids. The CDR3, as DNA: TGTGCCAGCAGCCCGGGACAGGGCGGGAACACCGGGGAGCTGTTTTTT. Encoded protein: CASSPGQGGNTGELFF.